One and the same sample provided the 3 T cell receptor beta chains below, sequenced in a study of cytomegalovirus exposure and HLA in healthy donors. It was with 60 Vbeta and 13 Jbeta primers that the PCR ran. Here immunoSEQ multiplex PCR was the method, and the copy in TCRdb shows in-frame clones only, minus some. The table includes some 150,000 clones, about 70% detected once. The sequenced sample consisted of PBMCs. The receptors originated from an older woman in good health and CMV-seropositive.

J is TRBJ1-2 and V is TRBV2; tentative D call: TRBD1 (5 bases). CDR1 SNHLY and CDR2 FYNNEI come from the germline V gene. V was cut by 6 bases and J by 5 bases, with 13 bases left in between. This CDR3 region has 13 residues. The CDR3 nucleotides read TGTGCCAGCAGGGCAAATCGGGGGTATGGCTACACCTTC. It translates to CASRANRGYGYTF.

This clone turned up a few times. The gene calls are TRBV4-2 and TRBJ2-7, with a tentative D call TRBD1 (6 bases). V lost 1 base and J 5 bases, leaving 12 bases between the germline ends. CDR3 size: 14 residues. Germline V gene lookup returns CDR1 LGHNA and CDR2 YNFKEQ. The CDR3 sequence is CASSQVSGAHEQYF. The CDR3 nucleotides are TGTGCCAGCAGCCAAGTGTCAGGGGCCCACGAGCAGTACTTC.

For the CDR3, the DNA is TGCAGCGTTGTCGGGACAGGGGTGGATGGCTACACCTTC. This encodes CSVVGTGVDGYTF. The chain is built from TRBV29-1 and TRBJ1-2, with 10 bases fitting TRBD1. Trimming at V came to 4 bases and at J to 6 bases, leaving 5 bases not matched to a gene. This CDR3 contains 13 residues. CDR1 SQVTM and CDR2 ANQGSEA come from the germline V gene.